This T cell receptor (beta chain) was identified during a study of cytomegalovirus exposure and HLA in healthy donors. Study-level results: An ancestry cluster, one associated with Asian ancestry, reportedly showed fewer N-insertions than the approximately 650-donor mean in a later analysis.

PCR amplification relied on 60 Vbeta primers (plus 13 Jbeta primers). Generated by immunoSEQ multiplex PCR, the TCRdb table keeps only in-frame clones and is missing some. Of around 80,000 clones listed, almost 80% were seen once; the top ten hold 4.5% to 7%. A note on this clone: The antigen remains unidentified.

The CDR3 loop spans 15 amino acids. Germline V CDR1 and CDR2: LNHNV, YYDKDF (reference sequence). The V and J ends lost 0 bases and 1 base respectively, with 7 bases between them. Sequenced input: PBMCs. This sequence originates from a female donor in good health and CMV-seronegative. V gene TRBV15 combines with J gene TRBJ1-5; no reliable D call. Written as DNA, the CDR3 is TGTGCCACCAGCAGAGATCTTTCCAGCAATCAGCCCCAGCATTTT. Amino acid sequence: CATSRDLSSNQPQHF. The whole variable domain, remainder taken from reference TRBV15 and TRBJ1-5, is DAMVIQNPRYQVTQFGKPVTLSCSQTLNHNVMYWYQQKSSQAPKLLFHYYDKDFNNEADTPDNFQSRRPNTSFCFLDIRSPGLGDTAMYLCATSRDLSSNQPQHFGDGTRLSIL.